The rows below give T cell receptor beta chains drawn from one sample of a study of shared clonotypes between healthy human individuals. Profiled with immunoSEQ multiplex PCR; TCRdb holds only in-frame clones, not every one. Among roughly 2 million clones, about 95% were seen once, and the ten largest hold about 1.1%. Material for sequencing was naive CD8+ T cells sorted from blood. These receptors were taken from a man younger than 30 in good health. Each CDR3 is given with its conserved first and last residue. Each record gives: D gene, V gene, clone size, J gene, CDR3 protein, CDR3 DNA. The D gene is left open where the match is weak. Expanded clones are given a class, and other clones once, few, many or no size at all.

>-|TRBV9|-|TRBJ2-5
CASSVAHREETQYF
TGTGCCAGCAGCGTAGCACACAGGGAAGAGACCCAGTACTTC
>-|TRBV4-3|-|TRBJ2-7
CASSQVEGWGQYF
TGCGCCAGCAGCCAAGTAGAGGGTTGGGGGCAGTACTTC
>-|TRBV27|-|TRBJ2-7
CASSPPGRSYEQYF
TGTGCCAGCAGCCCCCCGGGGCGGTCCTACGAGCAGTACTTC
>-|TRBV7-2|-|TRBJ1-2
CASSAGGGDYGYTF
TGTGCCAGCAGCGCGGGAGGGGGTGACTATGGCTACACCTTC
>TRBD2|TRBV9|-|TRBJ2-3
CASSVGLAGVGTDTQYF
TGTGCCAGCAGCGTAGGGCTAGCGGGAGTCGGCACAGATACGCAGTATTTT
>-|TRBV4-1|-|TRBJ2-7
CASSQRNDGPLEQYF
TGCGCCAGCAGCCAGCGCAACGACGGGCCCCTCGAGCAGTACTTC
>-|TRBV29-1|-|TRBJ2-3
CSVSPGRTDTQYF
TGCAGCGTTTCCCCGGGGCGCACAGATACGCAGTATTTT
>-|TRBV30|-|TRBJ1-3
CAWSVTGARSGNTIYF
TGTGCCTGGAGTGTAACAGGCGCTCGCTCTGGAAACACCATATATTTT
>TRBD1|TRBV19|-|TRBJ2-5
CASSNDRGQETQYF
TGTGCCAGTAGTAACGACAGGGGACAAGAGACCCAGTACTTC
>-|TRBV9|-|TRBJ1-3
CASSVGIGSGNTIYF
TGTGCCAGCAGCGTAGGAATAGGTTCTGGAAACACCATATATTTT
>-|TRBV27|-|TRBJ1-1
CASGPGVDTEAFF
TGTGCCAGCGGGCCGGGGGTGGACACTGAAGCTTTCTTT
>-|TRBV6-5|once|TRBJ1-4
CASSPWGKEKLFF
TGTGCCAGCAGTCCATGGGGGAAGGAAAAACTGTTTTTT
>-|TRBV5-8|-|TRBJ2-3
CASSSPTGGRDTQYF
TGTGCCAGCAGCTCCCCTACGGGGGGCAGAGATACGCAGTATTTT
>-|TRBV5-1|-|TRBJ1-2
CASSLEGAEYGYTF
TGCGCCAGCAGCTTGGAAGGGGCCGAATATGGCTACACCTTC
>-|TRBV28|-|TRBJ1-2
CASSLNRVYGYTF
TGTGCCAGCAGTTTAAACAGGGTCTATGGCTACACCTTC
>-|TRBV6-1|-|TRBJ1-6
CASSENISRQGRDSPLHF
TGTGCCAGCAGTGAAAATATATCGAGGCAGGGAAGGGATTCACCCCTCCACTTT
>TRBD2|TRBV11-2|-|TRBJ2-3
CASSHGLAGPTDTQYF
TGTGCCAGCAGCCACGGACTAGCGGGCCCCACAGATACGCAGTATTTT
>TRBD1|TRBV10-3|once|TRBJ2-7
CAIGTGETYEQYF
TGTGCCATCGGGACAGGGGAAACCTACGAGCAGTACTTC
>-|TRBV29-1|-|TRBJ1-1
CSVVARATDEAFF
TGCAGCGTTGTAGCCCGGGCGACGGATGAAGCTTTCTTT
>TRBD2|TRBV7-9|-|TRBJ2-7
CASSPSSGPAYEQYF
TGTGCCAGCAGCCCCTCTAGCGGGCCGGCCTACGAGCAGTACTTC
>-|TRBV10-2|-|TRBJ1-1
CASRELVNTEAFF
TGCGCCAGCAGGGAGTTGGTGAACACTGAAGCTTTCTTT
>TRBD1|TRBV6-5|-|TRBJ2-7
CASSFVTTGEGEQYF
TGTGCCAGCAGTTTCGTTACTACAGGGGAAGGCGAGCAGTACTTC
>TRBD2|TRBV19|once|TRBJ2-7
CASSTWEGSEQYF
TGTGCCAGTAGTACATGGGAGGGAAGCGAGCAGTACTTC
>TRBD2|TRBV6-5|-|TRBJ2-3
CASSPSGGDADTQYF
TGTGCCAGCAGCCCGAGCGGGGGAGACGCAGATACGCAGTATTTT
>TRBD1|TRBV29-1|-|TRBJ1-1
CSVSGTGTEAFF
TGCAGCGTTTCCGGGACAGGGACTGAAGCTTTCTTT
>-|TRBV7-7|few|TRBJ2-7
CASSTGGGYEQYF
TGCGCTAGCAGCACGGGCGGAGGCTACGAGCAGTACTTC
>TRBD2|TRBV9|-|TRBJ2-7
CASSVYSGADYEQYF
TGTGCCAGCAGCGTCTACAGCGGGGCTGACTACGAGCAGTACTTC
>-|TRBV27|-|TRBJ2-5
CASSPPDSQETQYF
TGTGCCAGCAGTCCACCAGACAGCCAAGAGACCCAGTACTTC